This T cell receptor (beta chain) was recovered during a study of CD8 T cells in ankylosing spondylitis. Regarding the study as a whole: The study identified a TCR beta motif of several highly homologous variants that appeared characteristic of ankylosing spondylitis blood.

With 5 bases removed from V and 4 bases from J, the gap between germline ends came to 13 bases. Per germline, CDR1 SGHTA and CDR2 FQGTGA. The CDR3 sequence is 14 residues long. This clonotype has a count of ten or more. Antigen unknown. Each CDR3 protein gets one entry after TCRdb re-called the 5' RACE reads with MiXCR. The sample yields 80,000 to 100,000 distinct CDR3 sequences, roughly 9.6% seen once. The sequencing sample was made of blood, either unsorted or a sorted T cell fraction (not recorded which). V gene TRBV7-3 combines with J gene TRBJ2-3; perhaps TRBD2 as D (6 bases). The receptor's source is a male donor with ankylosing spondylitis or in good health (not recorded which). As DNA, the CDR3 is TGTGCCAGCAGCGAAAGTTCGGGGGCAGATACGCAGTATTTT. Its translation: CASSESSGADTQYF.